This T cell receptor (beta chain) was sequenced during a study of long-term antiretroviral therapy in people with HIV. Study-wide points: From about 2003 to 2018, blood was obtained, possibly while participants received older ART regimens. Repertoire composition at all time points was dominated by clones that had expanded before ART.

Trimming took 1 base from V and 5 from J; bases not matched to a gene: 12. The CDR3 is 17 residues long. Germline V gene data show CDR1 as SGHDT and CDR2 as YYEEEE. Regarding this clone: Its target is unknown.

Inclusion required at least two post-ART and at least one pre-ART PBMC samples. They ran version v3.0 of the immunoSEQ assay at survey level. Sequencing used immunoSEQ multiplex PCR; TCRdb keeps in-frame clones, though not all of them. This table holds more than 20,000 clones, over 80% found once. The TCR comes from a woman between 40 and 50 years old with HIV. The material was unsorted PBMCs, obtained 1.2 years after starting antiretroviral therapy. V and J are TRBV5-6 and TRBJ2-5; 9 nucleotides agree with TRBD2. This chain's CDR3 is CASSLSASGMISETQYF. The CDR3 nucleotides are TGTGCCAGCAGCTTGAGTGCTAGCGGGATGATTTCGGAGACCCAGTACTTC.